A selection of T cell receptor beta chains follows, all from one sample in a study of cytomegalovirus exposure and HLA in healthy donors. TCRdb keeps only in-frame clones here, not all; method: immunoSEQ multiplex PCR. The table has over 150,000 clones, around four fifths seen once; the top ten hold 1.4% to 1.5%. Source material: PBMCs. These receptors were collected from a woman in her 30s in good health and CMV-seropositive. Both conserved end residues are part of each CDR3. D genes are given only for firm matches. The size field is filled for only some rows; it gives once, few, many or a size class.

v_gene	d_gene	j_gene	abundance	CDR3nt	CDR3aa
TRBV18	TRBD2	TRBJ2-2	few	TGTGCCAGCTCACCACCGGCTAGCGGGAGTGGCGGGGAGCTGTTTTTT	CASSPPASGSGGELFF
TRBV7-9	NA	TRBJ2-1	few	TGTGCCAGCAGCTTAGATCCGTTGGGGAGGGAGCAGTTCTTC	CASSLDPLGREQFF
TRBV7-2	NA	TRBJ2-3	NA	TGTGCCAGCAGCTTAACACTAGGTGTTACGCAGTATTTT	CASSLTLGVTQYF
TRBV11-2	TRBD2	TRBJ2-2	NA	TGTGCCAGCAGCTTACATCCGGGAGGCGTCACCGGGGAGCTGTTTTTT	CASSLHPGGVTGELFF
TRBV11-2	NA	TRBJ1-2	NA	TGTGCCAGCAGCTTAAACGGCGGTGACTATGGCTACACCTTC	CASSLNGGDYGYTF
TRBV7-9	TRBD1	TRBJ2-7	NA	TGTGCCAGCAGTCCAGGACAGGGAAGCTCCTACGAGCAGTACTTC	CASSPGQGSSYEQYF
TRBV19	NA	TRBJ1-3	once	TGTGCCAGTACCCTAGGACAGCTTTCTGGAAACACCATATATTTT	CASTLGQLSGNTIYF
TRBV5-1	TRBD2	TRBJ2-3	few	TGCGCCAGCAGCTTGGACGGACTAGCAGCCGATACGCAGTATTTT	CASSLDGLAADTQYF
TRBV5-1	NA	TRBJ1-4	NA	TGCGCCAGCAGCTTGGGAGGGGGTGAGAATGAAAAACTGTTTTTT	CASSLGGGENEKLFF
TRBV4-2	TRBD2	TRBJ2-2	NA	TGTGCCAGCAGCCAAAGGACTAGCGGGAGGTCCGGGGAGCTGTTTTTT	CASSQRTSGRSGELFF
TRBV21-1	NA	TRBJ2-1	NA	TGTGCCAGCAGCAGTCTGGGGGGACCAAGTGAGCAGTTCTTC	CASSSLGGPSEQFF
TRBV28	NA	TRBJ1-5	NA	TGTGCCGCCAGAGGGTCGAAGGAGCCCCAGCATTTT	CAARGSKEPQHF
TRBV19	TRBD1	TRBJ1-3	NA	TGTGCCAGTAGTACGACAGGGAACTCTGGAAACACCATATATTTT	CASSTTGNSGNTIYF
TRBV7-2	TRBD2	TRBJ2-7	NA	TGTGCCAGCAGCTCGGGACTAGCGGAACTCGAGCAGTACTTC	CASSSGLAELEQYF
TRBV2	NA	TRBJ1-2	NA	TGTGCCAGCAGTGAAGCAGTGGGGGCTGCCTATGGCTACACCTTC	CASSEAVGAAYGYTF
TRBV4-1	NA	TRBJ2-7	NA	TGCGCCAGCAGCCAAGATCCGCGGCTAGATGGGAGGGAGCAGTACTTC	CASSQDPRLDGREQYF
TRBV6-1	TRBD1	TRBJ2-1	NA	TGTGCCAGCAGCAAGACAGGGGACTACAATGAGCAGTTCTTC	CASSKTGDYNEQFF
TRBV29-1	NA	TRBJ2-2	NA	TGCAGCGTTGAATCCGGGGGGAACACCGGGGAGCTGTTTTTT	CSVESGGNTGELFF